These 14 T cell receptor beta chains came from one sample sequenced in a study of cytomegalovirus exposure and HLA in healthy donors. A multiplex PCR was run with 60 Vbeta primers and 13 Jbeta primers. Repertoires were generated with immunoSEQ multiplex PCR, while TCRdb's copy carries only in-frame clones and drops some. The sample has about 200,000 clones; approximately 70% are singletons. Sequencing used PBMCs. These receptors were obtained from a man aged 35 to 55 in good health and CMV-seropositive.

The V call is TRBV5-1, the J call TRBJ1-2; 9 bases match TRBD1. The CDR3 is made up of 15 amino acids. The germline V gene encodes CDR1 SGHRS and CDR2 YFSETQ. The V gene end was trimmed by 4 bases and the J gene end by 4 bases; junction bases not matched to a gene: 8. CDR3 amino acids: CASSAGQGLGYGYTF. CDR3 in DNA: TGCGCCAGCAGCGCCGGACAGGGGCTAGGCTATGGCTACACCTTC.

This sequence joins TRBV7-2 and TRBJ1-1; 7 bases agree with TRBD1. Germline V gene lookup returns CDR1 SGHTA and CDR2 FQGNSA. This CDR3 has 14 amino acids. The ends lost 3 bases at V and 0 bases at J; junction bases unmatched: 1. CDR3 in amino acids: CASSFGTVNTEAFF. The CDR3, as DNA: TGTGCCAGCAGCTTCGGGACAGTGAACACTGAAGCTTTCTTT.

The chain has TRBV5-4 and TRBJ1-5; unclear D gene. The V and J ends lost 0 bases and 4 bases respectively, with 5 bases between them. The CDR3 has 13 residues. Per the germline V gene, CDR1 is SGHNT and CDR2 is YYREEE (reference sequence). The CDR3 region is CASSLGANQPQHF. CDR3 DNA: TGTGCCAGCAGCTTGGGGGCAAATCAGCCCCAGCATTTT.

This clone was seen a few times. The V call is TRBV2, the J call TRBJ1-4; 7 positions match TRBD1. CDR3 length: 14 residues. Per germline, CDR1 SNHLY and CDR2 FYNNEI. The trim removed 7 bases at V and 1 base at J, leaving 3 bases unmatched. The CDR3 sequence: CASNWDRTNEKLFF. In nucleotides, the CDR3 is TGTGCCAGCAATTGGGACAGAACTAATGAAAAACTGTTTTTT.

The rearrangement links TRBV28 to TRBJ2-7; unclear D gene. Deletions cut 6 bases from V and 9 bases from J, with 15 bases between. The germline gives CDR1 MDHEN, CDR2 SYDVKM. This CDR3 contains 12 residues. CDR3 DNA sequence: TGTGCCAGCAGCCGGCCTAAAGCAGGGCAGTACTTC. Translation: CASSRPKAGQYF.

V gene TRBV7-2 combines with J gene TRBJ1-1, with no clear D. CDR1 SGHTA and CDR2 FQGNSA come from the germline V gene. This CDR3 is built from 16 residues. V lost 4 bases, J lost 1 base, and 16 bases lay in between. The CDR3 nucleotides read TGTGCCAGCAGCTCTTACCCCACGCGGGGGAACACTGAAGCTTTCTTT. Translation: CASSSYPTRGNTEAFF.

The chain employs TRBV29-1 and TRBJ2-3; 10 nucleotides match TRBD2. Germline V lookup: CDR1 SQVTM, CDR2 ANQGSEA. V was clipped by 4 bases and J by 4 bases; unmatched bases: 5. This CDR3 has 14 amino acids. CDR3 DNA: TGCAGCGTTGGCCCTAGCGGGGGAGCAGATACGCAGTATTTT. Protein product: CSVGPSGGADTQYF.

This clone was picked up a small number of times. The chain recombines TRBV6-5 with TRBJ1-6; D unclear. V lost 2 bases and J 7 bases, leaving 9 bases between the germline ends. The CDR3 runs 14 residues. The germline V gene has CDR1 MNHEY and CDR2 SVGAGI. The CDR3 DNA is TGTGCCAGCAGTTACCGACCGGGGAATTCACCCCTCCACTTT. Translation gives CASSYRPGNSPLHF.

The J gene is TRBJ1-1, the V gene TRBV28, with TRBD1 matching 8 bases. Per germline, CDR1 MDHEN and CDR2 SYDVKM. The CDR3 length is 15 residues. Trimming cost V 4 bases and J 1 base; bases outside gene matches: 5. CDR3 in amino acids: CASSSRDRPNTEAFF. CDR3 coding DNA: TGTGCCAGCAGTTCTCGGGACAGGCCGAACACTGAAGCTTTCTTT.

The chain carries TRBV2 and TRBJ1-2; 7 nucleotides match TRBD1. V lost 4 bases, J lost 0 bases, and 14 bases stayed unmatched. The CDR3 consists of 18 residues. In germline, CDR1 is SNHLY, CDR2 FYNNEI. The CDR3 DNA reads as TGTGCCAGCAGTGGAGGGTCGATAGGGGGCTATTCTAACTATGGCTACACCTTC. Protein product: CASSGGSIGGYSNYGYTF.

The chain couples TRBV5-1 to TRBJ1-1; no reliable D call. The CDR3 sequence is 14 residues long. Deletions cut 0 bases from V and 4 bases from J, with 10 bases between. CDR1 SGHRS and CDR2 YFSETQ come from the germline V gene. CDR3 coding DNA: TGCGCCAGCAGCTTGGGACCGGGGAGCACTGAAGCTTTCTTT. Encoded protein: CASSLGPGSTEAFF. The whole variable domain, filled in from reference TRBV5-1 and TRBJ1-1, reads KAGVTQTPRYLIKTRGQQVTLSCSPISGHRSVSWYQQTPGQGLQFLFEYFSETQRNKGNFPGRFSGRQFSNSRSEMNVSTLELGDSALYLCASSLGPGSTEAFFGQGTRLTVV.

This clone came up once. The genes are TRBV2 and TRBJ2-2; perhaps TRBD2 as D (5 bases). The V and J ends lost 6 bases and 6 bases respectively, with 17 bases between them. The length of the CDR3 is 15 residues. Per germline, CDR1 SNHLY and CDR2 FYNNEI. DNA for the CDR3: TGTGCCAGCAGAGCCTCATACCGACTATCCGGGGAGCTGTTTTTT. It yields the protein CASRASYRLSGELFF.

This chain uses TRBV5-6 with TRBJ2-5; D not resolved. The CDR3 length is 14 residues. The germline gives CDR1 SGHDT, CDR2 YYEEEE. V dropped 4 bases and J dropped 0 bases, with 10 bases sitting between them. The CDR3 DNA is TGTGCCAGCAGCCGACAAATGTACCAAGAGACCCAGTACTTC. The encoded protein is CASSRQMYQETQYF.

The CDR3 here is CASSPLGGQGAEGYTF. In DNA form, the CDR3 reads TGTGCCAGCAGTCCCCTGGGAGGACAGGGGGCGGAAGGCTACACCTTC. The chain couples TRBV27 to TRBJ1-2, with 11 bases lining up with TRBD1. The CDR3 contains 16 residues. Germline values: CDR1 MNHEY, CDR2 SMNVEV (reference sequence). V lost 5 bases to trimming and J lost 8 bases; unmatched junction nucleotides: 13.